This TCR beta chain was recovered during a study of graft-versus-host responses after intestinal transplantation (dated by TCRdb to the early 2020s). For the wider study: Recipients received multivisceral, liver-intestinal, or isolated intestinal transplants. Anti-thymocyte globulin induction was given to all recipients, followed by maintenance tacrolimus and steroids for about 3 years. A peak of at least 4% donor T cells among recipient peripheral blood mononuclear cells was the definition used for donor T cell macrochimerism. Instead of going to the commercial service, samples from three later patients were sequenced in-house on an Illumina MiSeq and processed with MiXCR. Of the roughly 24 intestinal transplant recipients enrolled in the cohort, one of whom was a retransplant, a few patients without pretransplant specimens were excluded. Bulk TCR-beta CDR3 sequencing was used to track graft-versus-host and host-versus-graft alloreactive T cell clones in the graft, circulation and bone marrow after intestinal transplantation. To identify alloreactive clones, pre-transplant mixed lymphocyte reaction products were sequenced and then compared with unstimulated pre-transplant donor and recipient T cells.

Library construction relied on the immunoSEQ multiplex PCR assay. For most patients, high-throughput TCR-beta CDR3 sequencing of genomic DNA was performed by Adaptive Biotechnologies. As for the original processing: TCR sequencing data were retrieved from Adaptive's ImmunoSEQ software for roughly 17 patients, whereas a few other patients were processed with MiXCR and VDJtools. CDR3 nucleotide sequences shared by donor and recipient were removed because the origin of these sequences could not be assigned. Alloreactive clones required at least 2-fold expansion over unstimulated cells and minimum CFSE-low frequency of 0.002% (template counts) or 0.001% (read counts). Clones detected in sequenced pre-transplant spleen, lymph node, or MLR CFSE-low populations of the donor or recipient were defined as mappable. Cumulative frequency of alloreactive clones was calculated as a percentage of all sequences weighted by copy number. TCRdb took over this immuneACCESS table, retaining in-frame rearrangements with V and J assigned. Such tables are incomplete; in checked studies, under half of the missing clones stem from an unresolved V gene, and the remainder is unexplained. The V and J calls and the clone size are those of that table, but D and trimming were determined from the DNA. Here the sample has over 14,000 clones; around 94% occur a single time. The ten biggest clones cover 0.55% to 0.9% of the sample.

Counted from cysteine to phenylalanine, this CDR3 has 14 amino acids. Left in the record is the CDR3 DNA by itself, 42 bases read in frame from the first base. Taken from the germline V gene, the CDR1 and CDR2 loops are SGHTA and FQGTGA. The germline V and J ends show losses of 3 bases and 7 bases respectively, and no gene match explains 5 bases of the junction. Blood samples were collected up to 4 times in the first month after transplant and then at least monthly when available. Paper-wide results and their limitations: In the allografts of patients with donor T cell macrochimerism, GvH to HvG T cell clonal ratios were high. GvH clones turned up in recipient bone marrow, with some appearing earlier in ileal mucosa or blood, a pattern consistent with an intestinal mucosal origin. The conclusions were limited by the relatively low number and heterogeneity of the intestinal transplant patients. Early after transplant, peak levels of circulating GvH clones were found to be associated with declines in HvG clones.

With regard to this clone: Its antigen is still unknown. Base qualities are not provided; no much larger clone lies one nucleotide away.

Here the chain combines TRBV7-3 and TRBJ2-1; 8 bases in the middle match TRBD2. The sequences come from PBMCs, collected 9 days after transplant. This TCR was sampled from a human patient who received an intestinal transplant, so some T cells may come from the graft donor. The CDR3 amino acid sequence is: CASSFAGGANEQFF. The DNA reads as follows: TGTGCCAGCAGCTTTGCGGGAGGAGCGAATGAGCAGTTCTTC.